Below, 6 T cell receptor beta chains from the same sample are listed, as sequenced in a study of vaccination effects on CD4 cells after COVID-19. Measured with immunoSEQ multiplex PCR; TCRdb has only the in-frame clones, and not every one. The sample holds tens of thousands of clones, nearly 75% seen once. Their cognate antigens are unknown. Peptide-pool stimulation followed by sequencing identified expanded antigen-specific CD4+ clonotypes in the ViraFEST assay. Cultured cells yielded isolated CD4+ T cells after 10 days. All study participants received two doses of BNT162b2 or mRNA-1273 vaccine. The sequencing used CD4+ T cells from PBMCs cultured with HCoV-OC43 spike peptides, collected after COVID-19 vaccination. Subset specified: HCoV-OC43 spike overlapping peptide pool stimulation. The receptors come from a human donor who received a COVID-19 vaccine.

The V gene is TRBV5-6, the J gene TRBJ1-2; D might be TRBD1 (6 bases). Looked up from germline, CDR1 is SGHDT and CDR2 is YYEEEE. CDR3 length: 14 amino acids. V shed 4 bases and J shed 8 bases, with 18 bases lying between them. CDR3 in amino acids: CASSRPGHGRGYTF. The CDR3 region has the DNA TGTGCCAGCAGCCGCCCGGGACACGGCCGGGGCTACACCTTC.

J is TRBJ2-5 and V is TRBV3-1 (or the pseudogene TRBV3-2), with D possibly being TRBD1 or TRBD2 (5 bases each). The CDR3 is 15 residues long. The germline gives CDR1 LGHDT, CDR2 YNNKEL (reference sequence). V was cut by 4 bases and J by 7 bases, with 19 bases left in between. The CDR3 DNA reads TGTGCCAGCAGCCCAACCGGGACCATACTCGGGACCCAGTACTTC. Amino acid sequence: CASSPTGTILGTQYF.

This clone came up once. The chain couples TRBV3-1 (or the pseudogene TRBV3-2) to TRBJ1-1, with TRBD1 as a possible D gene (6 bases). Deletions cut 7 bases from V and 1 base from J, with 13 bases between. The CDR3 has 14 residues. Germline values: CDR1 LGHDT, CDR2 YNNKEL (reference sequence). DNA of the CDR3: TGTGCCAGCACCCCAGGGGCGGGGAACACTGAAGCTTTCTTT. Translated, it gives CASTPGAGNTEAFF.

The chain recombines TRBV5-4 with TRBJ1-1; 7 nucleotides align to TRBD1. Germline values: CDR1 SGHNT, CDR2 YYREEE (reference sequence). J gave up 1 base and V 4 bases, and 1 base lay outside the gene matches. The CDR3 covers 13 residues. For the CDR3, the DNA is TGTGCCAGCAGCGGGGACAGGAACACTGAAGCTTTCTTT. Protein sequence: CASSGDRNTEAFF. The variable domain in full, with the rest retrieved from reference TRBV5-4 and TRBJ1-1, is ETGVTQSPTHLIKTRGQQVTLRCSSQSGHNTVSWYQQALGQGPQFIFQYYREEENGRGNFPPRFSGLQFPNYSSELNVNALELDDSALYLCASSGDRNTEAFFGQGTRLTVV.

This clone was recorded a few times. The chain is built from TRBV12-5 and TRBJ2-1; no definite D call. V was pared by 6 bases and J by 8 bases, with 14 bases between. The V gene's germline CDR1 is LGHNT and CDR2 FRNRAP. This CDR3 has 13 amino acids. CDR3 in amino acids: CASGTQQAYEQFF. CDR3 in DNA: TGTGCTAGTGGAACCCAGCAGGCCTATGAGCAGTTCTTC.

This clone was observed a few times. The J gene is TRBJ1-3, the V gene TRBV7-2; no clear D gene. This CDR3 has 15 residues. Trimming took 1 base from V and 0 from J, leaving 7 bases between them. Germline V gene data show CDR1 as SGHTA and CDR2 as FQGNSA. CDR3 protein: CASSLGGGSGNTIYF. Written as DNA, the CDR3 is TGTGCCAGCAGCTTAGGAGGCGGCTCTGGAAACACCATATATTTT.